Following are 27 T cell receptor beta chains from one sample sequenced in a study of blood T cell repertoires in COVID-19. Using immunoSEQ multiplex PCR, the repertoire was profiled, and TCRdb retains in-frame clones only, with some absent. The sample yields roughly 250,000 clones, approximately 90% seen once. The material sequenced was PBMCs or T cells enriched from blood (not recorded which). Every receptor here comes from a man aged 35-49 years who had recovered from COVID-19.

This chain uses TRBV9 with TRBJ1-2; 7 positions match TRBD1. V shed 5 bases and J 5 bases; nucleotides not matched to a gene: 12. CDR1 and CDR2 from the germline V gene are SGDLS and YYNGEE. There are 15 residues in the CDR3. CDR3 in DNA: TGTGCCAGCAGTCAGGTCCCAGGGGGTAGATATGGCTACACCTTC. Translation gives CASSQVPGGRYGYTF.

The chain employs TRBV6-5 and TRBJ2-1, with a tentative D call TRBD1 (6 bases). V was trimmed by 8 bases and J by 5 bases, leaving 19 bases between them. The CDR3 totals 15 residues. Per the germline V gene, CDR1 is MNHEY and CDR2 is SVGAGI. The CDR3 is CASCFGTPPNNEQFF. Here the CDR3 DNA reads TGTGCCAGCTGTTTCGGGACACCGCCGAACAATGAGCAGTTCTTC.

The sample holds one count of this clone. This sequence joins TRBV3-1 (or the pseudogene TRBV3-2) and TRBJ2-5; 10 bases are shared with TRBD2. Germline V gives CDR1 LGHDT, CDR2 YNNKEL (reference sequence). Losses at the gene ends were 3 bases for V and 2 bases for J; bases not matched to a gene: 9. This CDR3 has 17 residues. The CDR3: CASSHLAGDLYQETQYF. CDR3 nucleotides: TGTGCCAGCAGCCATCTAGCGGGAGATTTGTATCAAGAGACCCAGTACTTC.

This sequence joins TRBV12-5 and TRBJ2-7, with D perhaps matching TRBD1 (6 bases). The CDR3 loop spans 15 amino acids. V lost 2 bases and J 2 bases, leaving 13 bases between the germline ends. CDR1 LGHNT and CDR2 FRNRAP come from the germline V gene. The CDR3, as DNA: TGTGCTAGTGGTTTGCCAATGACAGGACCCTACGAGCAGTACTTC. Translation: CASGLPMTGPYEQYF.

This clone appeared a single time. The chain carries TRBV7-6 and TRBJ2-7; 7 positions agree with TRBD1. This CDR3 contains 16 residues. V shed 7 bases and J 6 bases; nucleotides not matched to a gene: 18. CDR1 SGHVS and CDR2 FNYEAQ come from the germline V gene. The CDR3 sequence: CASTYLPGQGVSEQYF. Here the CDR3 DNA reads TGTGCCAGCACCTACCTACCTGGGCAGGGGGTCTCCGAGCAGTACTTC.

The chain is built from TRBV19 and TRBJ2-7; 8 bases are a match to TRBD2. The CDR3 loop spans 15 amino acids. V shed 4 bases and J 4 bases; nucleotides not matched to a gene: 9. CDR1 is LNHDA and CDR2 is SQIVND in the germline V gene (reference sequence). CDR3 region: CASSSVAGGGYEQYF. DNA of the CDR3: TGTGCCAGTAGTAGCGTCGCGGGAGGAGGATACGAGCAGTACTTC.

The chain combines TRBV7-9 with TRBJ1-1, with TRBD1 identical over 10 bases. CDR1 SEHNR and CDR2 FQNEAQ come from the germline V gene (reference sequence). The CDR3 is made up of 15 amino acids. The V segment lost 5 bases and the J segment 4 bases; nucleotides outside the gene matches: 7. The CDR3 here is CASSGWTGGSTEAFF. Here the CDR3 DNA reads TGTGCCAGCAGCGGGTGGACAGGGGGAAGCACTGAAGCTTTCTTT.

The V and J genes are TRBV5-1 and TRBJ1-1, with D perhaps TRBD1 (6 bases). Germline-derived CDR1 and CDR2 are SGHRS and YFSETQ. The CDR3 covers 13 residues. Between the trimmed V and J ends, which lost 5 bases and 2 bases, there was a span of 10 bases. The CDR3 region has the DNA TGCGCCAGCAGGGCCGGGACAAACACTGAAGCTTTCTTT. Translating it yields CASRAGTNTEAFF.

The chain joins TRBV5-6 to TRBJ1-1; 9 nucleotides agree with TRBD1. Germline CDR1 SGHDT, CDR2 YYEEEE. The V segment lost 4 bases and the J segment 1 base; nucleotides outside the gene matches: 8. This CDR3 is 16 amino acids long. This CDR3 reads CASSGWDRAGNTEAFF. The CDR3 DNA sequence: TGTGCCAGCAGCGGGTGGGACAGGGCAGGGAACACTGAAGCTTTCTTT.

The chain is built from TRBV5-6 and TRBJ2-5; TRBD1 matches at 8 bases. Germline lookup yields CDR1 SGHDT and CDR2 YYEEEE. Losses at the gene ends were 5 bases for V and 1 base for J; bases not matched to a gene: 7. The CDR3 covers 15 residues. The CDR3 DNA reads TGTGCCAGCAGTTGGGGACAGGACCTCCAAGAGACCCAGTACTTC. It encodes CASSWGQDLQETQYF.

The genes are TRBV5-1 and TRBJ2-2; the D gene is possibly TRBD2 (5 bases). Germline loops: CDR1 SGHRS, CDR2 YFSETQ. The CDR3 covers 14 residues. V lost 2 bases to trimming and J lost 1 base, with 6 bases between them. Here the CDR3 DNA reads TGCGCCAGCAGCTTCGGACTGAACACCGGGGAGCTGTTTTTT. It specifies CASSFGLNTGELFF.

This chain uses TRBV7-8 with TRBJ2-7; tentatively, D is TRBD1 (6 bases). Germline lookup yields CDR1 SGHVS and CDR2 FQNEAQ. The germline V and J ends were trimmed by 2 bases and 3 bases, with 11 bases remaining between them. CDR3 length: 14 amino acids. The CDR3 spells CASSLSPGDYEQYF. Here the CDR3 DNA reads TGTGCCAGCAGCTTAAGTCCAGGGGACTACGAGCAGTACTTC.

The CDR3 DNA is TGTGCCAGCAGCCCCGGGACTAGCGGACTTTCCTACAATGAGCAGTTCTTC. Its translation: CASSPGTSGLSYNEQFF. The V and J genes are TRBV3-1 (or the pseudogene TRBV3-2) and TRBJ2-1, with 11 bases fitting TRBD2. Germline CDR1 is LGHDT and CDR2 is YNNKEL (reference sequence). Trimming removed 4 bases from V and 1 base from J; junction bases left unmatched: 6. CDR3 length equals 17 residues.

The J gene is TRBJ1-4, the V gene TRBV18; a weak D match, TRBD1 (5 bases). The CDR3 totals 20 residues. Germline V gives CDR1 KGHSH, CDR2 LQKENI. The V end was cut by 1 base, the J end by 0 bases, with 21 bases between. The CDR3, as DNA: TGTGCCAGCTCACCACTTAATGTCCCCGACAGATCTACAACTAATGAAAAACTGTTTTTT. Its translation is CASSPLNVPDRSTTNEKLFF.

The chain is built from TRBV28 and TRBJ2-2; a weak D match, TRBD2 (6 bases). Germline lookup yields CDR1 MDHEN and CDR2 SYDVKM. This CDR3 has 14 residues. The ends were cut back, 3 bases at V and 4 bases at J, with 9 bases in the middle. The CDR3, as DNA: TGTGCCAGCAGTTTCACCGGGAGCACCGGGGAGCTGTTTTTT. This sequence encodes CASSFTGSTGELFF.

The V and J genes are TRBV13 and TRBJ1-1, with 9 bases fitting TRBD1. CDR1 PRHDT and CDR2 FYEKMQ come from the germline V gene (reference sequence). The CDR3 runs 17 residues. V shed 0 bases and J 2 bases; nucleotides not matched to a gene: 7. The CDR3 DNA reads as TGTGCCAGCAGCTTAGGCTTAGCGGGACAGGGTAACACTGAAGCTTTCTTT. Amino acid sequence: CASSLGLAGQGNTEAFF.

The chain has TRBV7-9 and TRBJ1-2; the D gene is possibly TRBD1 (6 bases). Germline CDR1 is SEHNR and CDR2 is FQNEAQ (reference sequence). V was shortened by 7 bases and J by 3 bases, with 15 bases between the two germline ends. This CDR3 region has 14 residues. This CDR3 is CASTPTGVDYGYTF. The CDR3 DNA reads TGTGCCAGCACCCCGACAGGAGTAGACTATGGCTACACCTTC. The full variable domain, rest sourced from reference TRBV7-9 and TRBJ1-2, is DTGVSQNPRHKITKRGQNVTFRCDPISEHNRLYWYRQTLGQGPEFLTYFQNEAQLEKSRLLSDRFSAERPKGSFSTLEIQRTEQGDSAMYLCASTPTGVDYGYTFGSGTRLTVV.

This clone occurred once. The chain combines TRBV11-2 with TRBJ2-1; TRBD2 matches at 7 bases. The V gene end was trimmed by 5 bases and the J gene end by 2 bases; junction bases not matched to a gene: 9. Germline lookup yields CDR1 SGHAT and CDR2 FQNNGV. The CDR3 covers 16 residues. The CDR3, as DNA: TGTGCCAGCAGCGCTTCCGGGACTACCCCCTACAATGAGCAGTTCTTC. It encodes CASSASGTTPYNEQFF.

The chain couples TRBV11-2 to TRBJ2-5; tentative D call: TRBD1 (5 bases). There are 13 residues in the CDR3. Germline-derived CDR1 and CDR2 are SGHAT and FQNNGV. V was shortened by 5 bases and J by 5 bases, with 12 bases between the two germline ends. The CDR3 loop is CASSKGVIETQYF. In DNA, the CDR3 is TGTGCCAGCAGCAAAGGGGTAATCGAGACCCAGTACTTC. The full variable domain, rest sourced from reference TRBV11-2 and TRBJ2-5, is EAGVAQSPRYKIIEKRQSVAFWCNPISGHATLYWYQQILGQGPKLLIQFQNNGVVDDSQLPKDRFSAERLKGVDSTLKIQPAKLEDSAVYLCASSKGVIETQYFGPGTRLLVL.

The rearrangement links TRBV4-3 to TRBJ1-2, with a weak D call TRBD1 (5 bases). The germline V and J ends were trimmed by 0 bases and 0 bases, with 11 bases remaining between them. The V gene's germline CDR1 is LGHNA and CDR2 YSLEER. This CDR3 region has 16 residues. The CDR3 DNA sequence: TGCGCCAGCAGCCAAGAGTTGACAGTCACTAACTATGGCTACACCTTC. Protein sequence: CASSQELTVTNYGYTF.

This chain links TRBV29-1 with TRBJ1-4; 11 positions agree with TRBD1. CDR1 and CDR2 from the germline V gene are SQVTM and ANQGSEA. The CDR3 has 15 residues. The V and J ends lost 6 bases and 3 bases, in that order; junction bases with no gene match: 6. CDR3 DNA: TGCAGCGTCGCAGGGACAGGGGGACCTAATGAAAAACTGTTTTTT. This sequence encodes CSVAGTGGPNEKLFF.

The chain links TRBV7-6 to TRBJ1-6; D remains unclear. Deletions cut 6 bases from V and 9 bases from J, with 12 bases between. Germline CDR1 and CDR2: SGHVS and FNYEAQ. This CDR3 is built from 13 residues. The chain's CDR3 is CASSPLGSSPLHF. In nucleotides, the CDR3 is TGTGCCAGCAGTCCACTAGGGAGTTCACCCCTCCACTTT.

This chain uses TRBV5-4 with TRBJ2-7; the D gene is possibly TRBD2 (6 bases). The germline V gene has CDR1 SGHNT and CDR2 YYREEE (reference sequence). V was cut by 2 bases and J by 5 bases, with 26 bases left in between. This CDR3 comprises 18 residues. The CDR3 sequence is CASSFLLGRTNLIDEQYF. CDR3 DNA: TGTGCCAGCAGCTTCTTACTCGGTAGGACTAACCTTATTGACGAGCAGTACTTC.

This clone was observed once. The J gene is TRBJ1-1, the V gene TRBV7-3; 7 bases line up with TRBD1. The CDR3 spans 17 residues. Per germline, CDR1 SGHTA and CDR2 FQGTGA. With V trimmed by 5 bases and J by 0 bases, 12 bases remained unmatched. Here the CDR3 reads CASSPDRVSLVNTEAFF. DNA for the CDR3: TGTGCCAGCAGCCCAGACAGGGTGAGCTTGGTGAACACTGAAGCTTTCTTT.

The rearrangement uses TRBV5-1 and TRBJ2-5; 7 bases are shared with TRBD2. Germline-derived CDR1 and CDR2 are SGHRS and YFSETQ. CDR3 length: 14 amino acids. Trimming took 4 bases from V and 5 from J; bases not matched to a gene: 8. CDR3 residues: CASSDGLVGETQYF. The CDR3 DNA reads as TGCGCCAGCAGCGATGGACTAGTAGGGGAGACCCAGTACTTC.

The chain couples TRBV28 to TRBJ2-6; 11 bases are a match to TRBD2. J lost 0 bases, V lost 5 bases, and 21 bases had no gene match. This CDR3 comprises 23 residues. Germline V gene data show CDR1 as MDHEN and CDR2 as SYDVKM. This CDR3 is CASSPGPGLADWLALSGANVLTF. The CDR3 nucleotides read TGTGCCAGCAGTCCCGGCCCGGGACTAGCGGATTGGTTAGCGCTCTCTGGGGCCAACGTCCTGACTTTC.

This clone was detected only once. V is TRBV5-1 and J is TRBJ2-6; 12 nucleotides align to TRBD2. Germline V gene data show CDR1 as SGHRS and CDR2 as YFSETQ. After removal of 4 bases from V and 3 bases from J, the junction contained 5 bases not matched to a gene. CDR3 length equals 17 residues. The CDR3 nucleotides are TGCGCCAGCAGCCGGACTAGCGGGGTAATTGGGGCCAACGTCCTGACTTTC. Protein product: CASSRTSGVIGANVLTF. Full variable domain (outside the CDR3, taken from reference TRBV5-1 and TRBJ2-6): KAGVTQTPRYLIKTRGQQVTLSCSPISGHRSVSWYQQTPGQGLQFLFEYFSETQRNKGNFPGRFSGRQFSNSRSEMNVSTLELGDSALYLCASSRTSGVIGANVLTFGAGSRLTVL.